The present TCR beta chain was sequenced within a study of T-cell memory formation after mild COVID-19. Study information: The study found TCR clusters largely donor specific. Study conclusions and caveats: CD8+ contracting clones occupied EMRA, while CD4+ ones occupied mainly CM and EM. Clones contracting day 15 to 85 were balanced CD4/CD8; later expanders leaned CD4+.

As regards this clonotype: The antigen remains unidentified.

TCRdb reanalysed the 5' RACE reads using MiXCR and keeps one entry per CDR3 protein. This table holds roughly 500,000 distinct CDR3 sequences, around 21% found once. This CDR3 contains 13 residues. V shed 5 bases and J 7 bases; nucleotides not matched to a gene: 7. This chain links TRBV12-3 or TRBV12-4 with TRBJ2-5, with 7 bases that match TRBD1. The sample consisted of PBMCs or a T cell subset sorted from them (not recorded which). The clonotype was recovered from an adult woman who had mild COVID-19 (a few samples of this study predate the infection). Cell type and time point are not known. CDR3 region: CASSPQGLGTQYF. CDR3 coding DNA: TGTGCCAGCAGTCCACAGGGGTTGGGGACCCAGTACTTC.